Shown below are 20 T cell receptor beta chains from a single sample sequenced in a study of blood T cells in healthy people across ages. The authors ran a second PCR of about 7 to 11 cycles using a sample-barcoded 5' primer and a J-beta primer mix. MiXCR was run by TCRdb on the 5' RACE reads, yielding one entry per CDR3 protein. The sample yields 800,000 to 950,000 distinct CDR3 sequences, approximately 32% seen once. This sample also appeared in a second study, on T cells of mothers and their children.

The specimen was blood. Receptor source: a woman between 35 and 50 years old in good health.

The sample holds many counts of this clonotype. The chain uses TRBV12-3 or TRBV12-4 and TRBJ2-4; a weak D match, TRBD2 (5 bases). With 6 bases removed from V and 8 bases from J, the gap between germline ends came to 14 bases. The CDR3 sequence is 13 residues long. This CDR3 reads CASRTGLRDIQYF. In DNA, the CDR3 is TGTGCCAGCAGGACCGGACTCCGGGACATTCAGTACTTC.

The chain has TRBV11-1 and TRBJ2-6, with 11 bases fitting TRBD1. V lost 5 bases, J lost 1 base, and 7 bases stayed unmatched. CDR1 and CDR2 (germline): SGHAT, FQDESV (reference sequence). The CDR3 consists of 18 residues. The CDR3 loop reads CASSPRDRGESGANVLTF. CDR3 sequence (DNA): TGTGCCAGCAGCCCCAGGGACAGGGGGGAATCTGGGGCCAACGTCCTGACTTTC. Variable domain in full (rest from reference TRBV11-1 and TRBJ2-6): EAEVAQSPRYKITEKSQAVAFWCDPISGHATLYWYRQILGQGPELLVQFQDESVVDDSQLPKDRFSAERLKGVDSTLKIQPAELGDSAMYLCASSPRDRGESGANVLTFGAGSRLTVL.

There are many counts of this clonotype. The gene calls are TRBV10-2 and TRBJ2-7; TRBD1 aligns across 7 bases. After removal of 7 bases from V and 0 bases from J, the junction contained 3 bases not matched to a gene. CDR1 and CDR2 (germline): WSHSY, SAAADI. The CDR3 covers 13 residues. CDR3 protein: CASKDRVSYEQYF. CDR3 in DNA: TGCGCCAGCAAAGACAGGGTCTCCTACGAGCAGTACTTC.

This clonotype was seen a few times. The chain links TRBV7-9 to TRBJ1-2, with 8 bases identical to TRBD1. There are 17 residues in the CDR3. The ends lost 5 bases at V and 8 bases at J; junction bases unmatched: 19. CDR1 and CDR2 (germline): SEHNR, FQNEAQ (reference sequence). The CDR3 is CASSHPQGAQGLSGYTF. CDR3 nucleotide sequence: TGTGCCAGCAGCCACCCTCAGGGGGCACAGGGGCTAAGCGGCTACACCTTC.

This chain joins TRBV5-1 and TRBJ1-1, with D unresolved. Germline lookup yields CDR1 SGHRS and CDR2 YFSETQ. Trimming cost V 3 bases and J 3 bases, with 24 bases left between them. The CDR3 runs 18 residues. This CDR3 reads CASSSSHFQVTEHTEAFF. The DNA for the CDR3 is TGCGCCAGCAGCTCGAGTCATTTCCAAGTAACAGAGCACACTGAAGCTTTCTTT. The variable domain in full, with the rest retrieved from reference TRBV5-1 and TRBJ1-1, is KAGVTQTPRYLIKTRGQQVTLSCSPISGHRSVSWYQQTPGQGLQFLFEYFSETQRNKGNFPGRFSGRQFSNSRSEMNVSTLELGDSALYLCASSSSHFQVTEHTEAFFGQGTRLTVV.

This chain joins TRBV20-1 and TRBJ1-2; tentatively, D is TRBD1 (6 bases). V was trimmed by 0 bases and J by 2 bases, leaving 25 bases between them. This CDR3 comprises 19 residues. Per the germline V gene, CDR1 is DFQATT and CDR2 is SNEGSKA (reference sequence). CDR3 region: CSARERGQTGPLPNYGYTF. The CDR3 region has the DNA TGCAGTGCTAGAGAAAGGGGCCAAACAGGGCCCCTCCCCAACTATGGCTACACCTTC.

The rearrangement uses TRBV10-3 and TRBJ2-3; TRBD2 aligns across 8 bases. V lost 4 bases, J lost 5 bases, and 8 bases stayed unmatched. The length of the CDR3 is 15 residues. Germline CDR1 reads ENHRY; CDR2 reads SYGVKD. The CDR3 region is CAISVDSGAEDTQYF. The DNA of the CDR3 is TGTGCCATCAGTGTGGATAGCGGGGCTGAAGATACGCAGTATTTT.

This clonotype was seen ten or more times. The rearrangement links TRBV7-2 to TRBJ2-7, with no clear D. The CDR3 covers 12 residues. The V end was cut by 5 bases, the J end by 4 bases, with 9 bases between. Per the germline V gene, CDR1 is SGHTA and CDR2 is FQGNSA. The CDR3 reads CASSTQTYEQYF. In nucleotides, the CDR3 is TGTGCCAGCAGCACGCAAACTTACGAGCAGTACTTC. The entire variable domain, with the rest obtained from reference TRBV7-2 and TRBJ2-7, is as follows: GAGVSQSPSNKVTEKGKDVELRCDPISGHTALYWYRQSLGQGLEFLIYFQGNSAPDKSGLPSDRFSAERTGGSVSTLTIQRTQQEDSAVYLCASSTQTYEQYFGPGTRLTVT.

This clonotype was seen just once. A read error may be the cause here, since a much bigger clone is one base away. CDR3 residues: CVSRPGGLNYEQYF. The CDR3 DNA follows: TGTGTCAGCAGACCCGGGGGGCTTAACTACGAGCAGTACTTC. This chain connects TRBV7-2 to TRBJ2-4; D possibly corresponds to TRBD2 (7 bases). TRBJ2-7 explains the end of the DNA better; the J call may be wrong. The CDR3 sequence is 14 residues long. Germline CDR1 reads SGHTA; CDR2 reads FQGNSA.

The V gene is TRBV7-2, the J gene TRBJ2-5; weak D call: TRBD2 (7 bases). The germline gives CDR1 SGHTA, CDR2 FQGNSA. The ends were cut back, 5 bases at V and 5 bases at J, with 18 bases in the middle. The CDR3 is made up of 15 amino acids. The CDR3, as DNA: TGTGCCAGCAGCCCGAGGGACGGGGGGCCGGAGACCCAGTACTTC. The encoded protein is CASSPRDGGPETQYF. The variable domain in full, with the rest retrieved from reference TRBV7-2 and TRBJ2-5, is GAGVSQSPSNKVTEKGKDVELRCDPISGHTALYWYRQSLGQGLEFLIYFQGNSAPDKSGLPSDRFSAERTGGSVSTLTIQRTQQEDSAVYLCASSPRDGGPETQYFGPGTRLLVL.

There are many counts of this clonotype. The rearrangement uses TRBV10-3 and TRBJ2-7, with D perhaps matching TRBD1 (5 bases). Germline V lookup: CDR1 ENHRY, CDR2 SYGVKD. Trimming stripped 11 bases from V and 6 bases from J, with 29 bases between. This CDR3 spans 16 amino acids. The CDR3 DNA sequence: TGTGCCCCCCACGCTAGTGGGCAGGGAAGTCCCTCCGAGCAGTACTTC. Translated: CAPHASGQGSPSEQYF.

The gene calls are TRBV7-9 and TRBJ2-5; the D call may be TRBD1 or TRBD2 (7 bases each). Trimming shortened V by 5 bases and J by 4 bases, and 14 bases separated the two germline ends. CDR1 is SEHNR and CDR2 is FQNEAQ in the germline V gene (reference sequence). CDR3 length: 14 amino acids. The CDR3: CASSTPGGGETQYF. CDR3 DNA sequence: TGTGCCAGCAGCACCCCAGGGGGGGGAGAGACCCAGTACTTC.

This clonotype has just a few counts. Given a much more abundant clone one base away, this may be a read error. This chain links TRBV20-1 with TRBJ2-5; 11 bases map to TRBD2. Germline CDR1 DFQATT, CDR2 SNEGSKA (reference sequence). The CDR3 extends over 16 amino acids. J gave up 11 bases and V 2 bases, and 16 bases lay outside the gene matches. CDR3 sequence reads: CSARLAGGQSYNEQYF. In DNA form, the CDR3 reads TGCAGTGCTAGACTAGCGGGGGGCCAAAGCTACAATGAGCAGTACTTC.

This clonotype was found many times. Here the CDR3 reads CASTQAAQGNSEQFF. The CDR3 coding sequence is TGCGCCAGCACTCAGGCTGCACAGGGGAACTCTGAGCAGTTCTTC. The J gene is TRBJ2-1, the V gene TRBV5-1, with 7 nucleotides matching TRBD1. This CDR3 has 15 residues. V trimming: 6 bases; J trimming: 9 bases; junction bases outside the gene matches: 15. Germline V CDR1 and CDR2: SGHRS, YFSETQ.

The chain carries TRBV19 and TRBJ1-5; D unclear. This CDR3 is built from 14 residues. Trimming stripped 5 bases from V and 7 bases from J, with 15 bases between. In germline, CDR1 is LNHDA, CDR2 SQIVND (reference sequence). CDR3 protein: CASSGGFEGQPQHF. The CDR3 DNA follows: TGTGCCAGTAGTGGAGGTTTCGAGGGACAGCCCCAGCATTTT.

As concerns this clonotype: Just one base apart from a much larger clone, this may be a read error. The chain couples TRBV5-1 to TRBJ2-3; D possibly matches TRBD1 or TRBD2 (7 bases each). The CDR3 loop spans 17 amino acids. Germline CDR1 and CDR2: SGHRS and YFSETQ. The DNA for the CDR3 is TGCGCCGGCAGCTGGCCACCGGGCCCAGGGGGAGGGGATACGCAGTATTTT. Protein product: CAGSWPPGPGGGDTQYF.

This clonotype has at least ten counts. The chain uses TRBV4-1 and TRBJ2-4; D uncertain. Germline assignment: CDR1 MGHRA and CDR2 YSYEKL. The CDR3 runs 14 residues. Between the trimmed V and J ends, which lost 1 base and 4 bases, there was a span of 8 bases. Written as DNA, the CDR3 is TGCGCCAGCAGCCAAGTGGTAGGGAAAAACATTCAGTACTTC. Protein sequence: CASSQVVGKNIQYF.

The J gene is TRBJ1-1, the V gene TRBV25-1; D call uncertain. The length of the CDR3 is 14 residues. V was clipped by 1 base and J by 1 base, with 7 bases between them. The V gene's germline CDR1 is MGHDK and CDR2 SYGVNS. The CDR3 DNA reads as TGTGCCAGCAGTGAATTGGTAGAGAACACTGAAGCTTTCTTT. It is translated as CASSELVENTEAFF.

The chain combines TRBV19 with TRBJ2-7, with TRBD2 identical over 8 bases. Trimming cost V 5 bases and J 5 bases; bases outside gene matches: 11. In germline, CDR1 is LNHDA, CDR2 SQIVND (reference sequence). This CDR3 has 15 amino acids. The CDR3 region has the DNA TGTGCCAGTAGTGCCATCGGGGGGGCCCTCAACGAGCAGTACTTC. The encoded protein is CASSAIGGALNEQYF.

This clonotype has a handful of counts. This sequence joins TRBV7-9 and TRBJ2-7, with D tentatively TRBD1 (5 bases). The CDR3 covers 14 residues. Germline V gene lookup returns CDR1 SEHNR and CDR2 FQNEAQ (reference sequence). The V end lost 3 bases, the J end lost 5 bases, and 14 bases lay between the germline ends. The CDR3 DNA is TGTGCCAGCAGCTTCACAGGCGCGTGGAACGAGCAGTACTTC. The encoded protein is CASSFTGAWNEQYF. Full variable domain (missing parts from reference TRBV7-9 and TRBJ2-7): DTGVSQNPRHKITKRGQNVTFRCDPISEHNRLYWYRQTLGQGPEFLTYFQNEAQLEKSRLLSDRFSAERPKGSFSTLEIQRTEQGDSAMYLCASSFTGAWNEQYFGPGTRLTVT.